The 22 T cell receptor beta chains below were found in one sample sequenced in a study of blood T cell repertoires in COVID-19. Clones were read by immunoSEQ multiplex PCR, and TCRdb kept only the in-frame ones, dropping some. The table shows roughly 130,000 clones, with 70% to 80% occurring only once. The sequencing sample was made of peripheral blood. These receptors were obtained from a man aged 55 to 70 with acute or convalescent COVID-19.

As regards this clone: Other DNA sequences in the same sample also yield this CDR3. This chain joins TRBV6-5 and TRBJ2-7, with 8 bases aligning to TRBD1. V shed 6 bases, J shed 4 bases, and the junction held 2 bases outside the gene matches. This CDR3 has 12 amino acids. Germline lookup yields CDR1 MNHEY and CDR2 SVGAGI. CDR3 amino acids: CASRQGAYEQYF. As DNA, the CDR3 is TGTGCCAGCAGGCAGGGGGCTTACGAGCAGTACTTC.

The rearrangement joins TRBV28 to TRBJ1-2; D is undetermined. V lost 7 bases and J 0 bases, leaving 3 bases between the germline ends. The length of the CDR3 is 11 residues. CDR1 and CDR2 from the germline V gene are MDHEN and SYDVKM. Written as DNA, the CDR3 is TGTGCCAGCAACTCTAACTATGGCTACACCTTC. It is translated as CASNSNYGYTF.

The gene calls are TRBV10-2 and TRBJ2-1; maybe TRBD1 (5 bases). CDR1 is WSHSY, CDR2 SAAADI, per germline. V was pared by 4 bases and J by 14 bases, with 15 bases between. The CDR3 length is 12 residues. The CDR3 spells CASSAWGIEEFF. The CDR3 DNA sequence: TGCGCCAGCAGTGCATGGGGCATCGAGGAGTTCTTC.

CDR3 in amino acids: CASRVLGLLYNEQFF. The CDR3, as DNA: TGTGCCAGCAGGGTCCTGGGACTTCTCTACAATGAGCAGTTCTTC. The rearrangement uses TRBV5-5 and TRBJ2-1; D is possibly TRBD2 (6 bases). Germline CDR1 is SGHKS and CDR2 is YYEKEE (reference sequence). The CDR3 totals 15 residues. The V end lost 5 bases, the J end lost 3 bases, and 15 bases lay between the germline ends.

The chain has TRBV2 and TRBJ1-2; 8 bases map to TRBD1. The length of the CDR3 is 14 residues. Germline V gene lookup returns CDR1 SNHLY and CDR2 FYNNEI. The V and J ends lost 3 bases and 3 bases, in that order; junction bases with no gene match: 3. The CDR3 region has the DNA TGTGCCAGCAGTGACAGGGGGCGCGACTATGGCTACACCTTC. As protein: CASSDRGRDYGYTF.

The V and J genes are TRBV5-6 and TRBJ1-2, with 10 nucleotides matching TRBD1. Germline V gene sequence: CDR1 SGHDT, CDR2 YYEEEE. CDR3 length equals 14 residues. V shed 4 bases, J shed 8 bases, and the junction held 8 bases outside the gene matches. CDR3 nucleotides: TGTGCCAGCAGCCCGAGACAGGGGGCGGGGGGCTACACCTTC. Translating gives CASSPRQGAGGYTF. Supplemented by reference TRBV5-6 and TRBJ1-2, the full variable domain reads DAGVTQSPTHLIKTRGQQVTLRCSPKSGHDTVSWYQQALGQGPQFIFQYYEEEERQRGNFPDRFSGHQFPNYSSELNVNALLLGDSALYLCASSPRQGAGGYTFGSGTRLTVV.

The CDR3 DNA reads TGTGCCAGCGTGACTAGCGGGAGGGACTACAATGAGCAGTTCTTC. This sequence encodes CASVTSGRDYNEQFF. The chain is built from TRBV28 and TRBJ2-1; 14 nucleotides line up with TRBD2. V was clipped by 8 bases and J by 3 bases; unmatched bases: 3. The CDR3 sequence is 15 residues long. Germline V gives CDR1 MDHEN, CDR2 SYDVKM.

The V call is TRBV5-1, the J call TRBJ1-5; 9 bases align to TRBD1. Trimming cost V 5 bases and J 2 bases; bases outside gene matches: 5. The CDR3 runs to 15 residues. The germline V gene has CDR1 SGHRS and CDR2 YFSETQ. CDR3 DNA sequence: TGCGCCAGCAGTTCCACAGGGGGCCGCAATCAGCCCCAGCATTTT. This sequence encodes CASSSTGGRNQPQHF.

This rearrangement joins TRBV5-1 to TRBJ2-6; D not certain. V gave up 0 bases and J gave up 3 bases, with 4 bases separating them. Germline V gene lookup returns CDR1 SGHRS and CDR2 YFSETQ. CDR3 length: 14 amino acids. CDR3 sequence (DNA): TGCGCCAGCAGCTTGGCAGGTGGGGCCAACGTCCTGACTTTC. Translating it yields CASSLAGGANVLTF.

The chain carries TRBV7-2 and TRBJ1-2, with 7 nucleotides matching TRBD1. The CDR3 loop spans 14 amino acids. J lost 8 bases, V lost 3 bases, and 9 bases had no gene match. Germline CDR1 reads SGHTA; CDR2 reads FQGNSA. CDR3 nucleotide sequence: TGTGCCAGCAGCTTGGGCGGGGCAGGGGGAGGCTACACCTTC. As protein: CASSLGGAGGGYTF.

The rearrangement uses TRBV27 and TRBJ2-3; 10 nucleotides match TRBD2. Germline V gene sequence: CDR1 MNHEY, CDR2 SMNVEV (reference sequence). The ends lost 5 bases at V and 6 bases at J; junction bases unmatched: 2. The CDR3 spans 13 residues. CDR3 DNA: TGTGCCAGCAGTCTTAGCGGGAGGGATACGCAGTATTTT. Translation: CASSLSGRDTQYF.

V usage is TRBV27 and J usage is TRBJ1-1; perhaps TRBD1 as D (5 bases). The CDR3 is 16 residues long. Germline assignment: CDR1 MNHEY and CDR2 SMNVEV (reference sequence). V was trimmed by 2 bases and J by 1 base, leaving 14 bases between them. CDR3: CASSLAGGIGNTEAFF. The CDR3 DNA follows: TGTGCCAGCAGTTTAGCGGGGGGAATCGGGAACACTGAAGCTTTCTTT.

There are a few counts of this clone. This chain joins TRBV5-8 and TRBJ2-2; 11 positions agree with TRBD1. Germline-derived CDR1 and CDR2 are SGHTS and YDEGEE. There are 17 residues in the CDR3. V dropped 5 bases and J dropped 6; count of bases not matched to a gene: 12. CDR3 residues: CASSMRPPGQGAGELFF. The CDR3 coding sequence is TGTGCCAGCAGTATGAGACCCCCGGGACAGGGGGCCGGGGAGCTGTTTTTT.

The V call is TRBV24-1, the J call TRBJ2-7; TRBD1 agrees at 11 bases. The ends lost 3 bases at V and 5 bases at J; junction bases unmatched: 5. CDR3 length: 15 residues. Germline lookup yields CDR1 KGHDR and CDR2 SFDVKD. The CDR3 spells CATSDARTGGDEQYF. CDR3 DNA sequence: TGTGCCACCAGTGATGCCCGGACAGGGGGCGACGAGCAGTACTTC.

The genes are TRBV5-1 and TRBJ2-2; D is perhaps TRBD1 (5 bases). Trimming removed 4 bases from V and 6 bases from J, with 13 bases in between. The germline V gene encodes CDR1 SGHRS and CDR2 YFSETQ. This CDR3 has 14 residues. The CDR3, as DNA: TGCGCCAGCAGCCTTACCCAGGGCGCCGGGGAGCTGTTTTTT. The encoded protein is CASSLTQGAGELFF.

The chain links TRBV30 to TRBJ1-2; D gene ambiguous. The CDR3 loop spans 13 amino acids. V lost 0 bases, J lost 6 bases, and 11 bases lay in between. CDR1 and CDR2 (germline): GTSNPN, SVGIG (reference sequence). The CDR3 DNA sequence: TGTGCCTGGAGTGTACTCTCCCCGGATGGCTACACCTTC. Protein product: CAWSVLSPDGYTF. Based on the CDR3 plus reference TRBV30 and TRBJ1-2, the full variable domain is SQTIHQWPATLVQPVGSPLSLECTVEGTSNPNLYWYRQAAGRGLQLLFYSVGIGQISSEVPQNLSASRPQDRQFILSSKKLLLSDSGFYLCAWSVLSPDGYTFGSGTRLTVV.

Written as DNA, the CDR3 is TGTGCCAGCAGACTATACTACGAGCAGTACTTC. It translates to CASRLYYEQYF. V usage is TRBV28 and J usage is TRBJ2-7, with unresolved D. V gave up 6 bases and J gave up 3 bases, with 6 bases separating them. The CDR3 sequence is 11 residues long. CDR1 and CDR2 from the germline V gene are MDHEN and SYDVKM.

V and J are TRBV19 and TRBJ1-1; D remains ambiguous. CDR1 LNHDA and CDR2 SQIVND come from the germline V gene (reference sequence). CDR3 length equals 13 residues. Trimming took off 5 bases at V and 10 bases at J, with 17 bases between the two ends. CDR3 residues: CASSPQPGYRAFF. CDR3 bases: TGTGCCAGTAGTCCCCAACCAGGCTATCGAGCTTTCTTT.

This clone was picked up a small number of times. The chain has TRBV28 and TRBJ1-5, with D uncertain. V lost 7 bases and J lost 0, with 7 bases in between. This CDR3 spans 13 amino acids. Germline CDR1 is MDHEN and CDR2 is SYDVKM. In nucleotides, the CDR3 is TGTGCCAGCAATGCGGATAGCAATCAGCCCCAGCATTTT. Amino acid sequence: CASNADSNQPQHF.

This clone was detected many times. The chain is built from TRBV4-1 and TRBJ2-7; D is perhaps TRBD1 (6 bases). The CDR3 has 16 amino acids. V lost 0 bases and J lost 2, with 14 bases in between. Germline V gene lookup returns CDR1 MGHRA and CDR2 YSYEKL. The CDR3 spells CASSQDGKDSAYEQYF. The CDR3 bases are TGCGCCAGCAGCCAAGATGGTAAGGACAGTGCCTACGAGCAGTACTTC.

The chain joins TRBV6-5 to TRBJ2-7; D possibly corresponds to TRBD1 (5 bases). This CDR3 has 14 residues. V gave up 5 bases and J gave up 6 bases, with 17 bases separating them. Germline V lookup: CDR1 MNHEY, CDR2 SVGAGI. CDR3 loop: CASSPIFRQSEQYF. The CDR3 nucleotides read TGTGCCAGCAGTCCTATTTTTCGACAGTCCGAGCAGTACTTC.

The J gene is TRBJ2-2, the V gene TRBV19; weak D call: TRBD2 (7 bases). The CDR3 is made up of 15 amino acids. Germline lookup yields CDR1 LNHDA and CDR2 SQIVND (reference sequence). Trimming shortened V by 4 bases and J by 7 bases, and 16 bases separated the two germline ends. The CDR3 sequence: CASSRPRGPDGELFF. In nucleotides, the CDR3 is TGTGCCAGTAGTAGGCCGCGGGGGCCGGACGGGGAGCTGTTTTTT. The full variable domain, rest sourced from reference TRBV19 and TRBJ2-2, is DGGITQSPKYLFRKEGQNVTLSCEQNLNHDAMYWYRQDPGQGLRLIYYSQIVNDFQKGDIAEGYSVSREKKESFPLTVTSAQKNPTAFYLCASSRPRGPDGELFFGEGSRLTVL.